The rows below give T cell receptor beta chains drawn from one sample of a study of human T cells and chemical hapten exposure. TCRdb reanalysed the RACE reads using MiXCR and keeps one entry per CDR3 protein. Among roughly 260,000 distinct CDR3 sequences, about 9% were seen once, and the ten largest hold over 2%. The sequences come from whole blood, collected in connection with sensitization to the hapten diphenylcyclopropenone (DPC). These receptors all stem from a woman aged 35 to 49 with alopecia areata. Some clones in this sample may be carry-over from other donors' samples. CDR3s leave out the opening cysteine and the closing phenylalanine or tryptophan.

j_call,v_call,cdr3_aa
TRBJ2-6,TRBV6-2/TRBV6-3,ASTPHGSSGANVLT
TRBJ2-1,TRBV5-1,ASSDDRSRRF
TRBJ2-1,TRBV6-5,ASSYPRGEQF
TRBJ2-3,TRBV7-9,ASSMGLAGVSTQY
TRBJ2-1,TRBV9,ASSVAGGTGPYNEQF
TRBJ2-7,TRBV7-9,ASSLGLAALREQY
TRBJ2-7,TRBV5-1,ASSFRLPETGSNSYEQY
TRBJ2-2,TRBV6-5,ASSYGRGLAGELF
TRBJ2-1,TRBV28,ASTSVIAGGYNEQF
TRBJ2-6,TRBV5-1,ASSLENSGANVLT
TRBJ2-7,TRBV7-9,ASSWGLLSYEQY
TRBJ1-5,TRBV6-6,ASAGQLNQPQH
TRBJ2-7,TRBV10-3,AAGTGASYEQY
TRBJ2-7,TRBV7-2,ASRKQGNEQY
TRBJ2-2,TRBV20-1,SAVASGRAGGELF
TRBJ2-3,TRBV6-5,ASSYSYRRNTDTQY
TRBJ2-7,TRBV27,ASSPKPEAPSGEQY
TRBJ2-7,TRBV5-1,ASSLRLAFSYEQY
TRBJ2-7,TRBV28,ASRRTGGSSYEQY
TRBJ2-7,TRBV15,ATSTGLANYEQY
TRBJ2-3,TRBV6-5,ASRTSQTAGGQY
TRBJ2-3,TRBV27,ASSRRMNTDTQY
TRBJ1-3,TRBV6-6,AVTGKLGNTIY
TRBJ2-5,TRBV7-2,ASSLRLPPSETQY
TRBJ2-1,TRBV10-3,AIRQDNEQF
TRBJ1-1,TRBV5-1,ASSKGQTMNTEAF